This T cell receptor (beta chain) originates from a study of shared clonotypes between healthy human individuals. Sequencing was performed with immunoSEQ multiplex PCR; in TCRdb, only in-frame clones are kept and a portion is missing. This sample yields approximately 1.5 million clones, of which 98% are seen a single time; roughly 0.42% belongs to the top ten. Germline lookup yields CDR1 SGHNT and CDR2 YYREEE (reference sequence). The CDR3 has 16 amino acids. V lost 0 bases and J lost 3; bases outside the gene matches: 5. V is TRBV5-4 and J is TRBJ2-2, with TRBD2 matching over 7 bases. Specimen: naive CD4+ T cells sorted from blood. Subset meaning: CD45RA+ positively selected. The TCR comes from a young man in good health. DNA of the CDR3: TGTGCCAGCAGCTTGGGTGGGAGGGTTGACACCGGGGAGCTGTTTTTT. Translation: CASSLGGRVDTGELFF. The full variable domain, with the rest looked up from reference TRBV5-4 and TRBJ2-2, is ETGVTQSPTHLIKTRGQQVTLRCSSQSGHNTVSWYQQALGQGPQFIFQYYREEENGRGNFPPRFSGLQFPNYSSELNVNALELDDSALYLCASSLGGRVDTGELFFGEGSRLTVL.